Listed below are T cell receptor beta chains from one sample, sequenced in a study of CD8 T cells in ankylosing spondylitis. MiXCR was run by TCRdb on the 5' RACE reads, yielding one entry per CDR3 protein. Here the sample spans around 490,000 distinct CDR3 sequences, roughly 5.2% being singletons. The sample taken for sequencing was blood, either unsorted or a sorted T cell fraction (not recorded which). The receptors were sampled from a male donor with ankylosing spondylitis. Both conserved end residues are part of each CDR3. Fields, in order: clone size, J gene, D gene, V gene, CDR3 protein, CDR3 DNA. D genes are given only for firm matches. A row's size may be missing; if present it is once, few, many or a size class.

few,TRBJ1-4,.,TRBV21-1,CASSKVRRATNEKLFF,TGTGCCAGCAGCAAAGTCCGACGAGCAACTAATGAAAAACTGTTTTTT
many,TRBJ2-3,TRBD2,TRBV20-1,CSVPPPAGATDTQYF,TGCAGTGTCCCCCCGCCAGCGGGAGCCACAGATACGCAGTATTTT
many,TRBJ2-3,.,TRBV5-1,CASSLMGAGDTQYF,TGCGCCAGCAGCTTGATGGGGGCCGGAGATACGCAGTATTTT
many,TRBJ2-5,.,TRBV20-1,CSARGLLETQYF,TGCAGTGCTAGAGGGCTCCTAGAGACCCAGTACTTC
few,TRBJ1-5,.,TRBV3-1,CASSQGQIDNQPQHF,TGTGCCAGCAGCCAAGGACAGATAGACAATCAGCCCCAGCATTTT
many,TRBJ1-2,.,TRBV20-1,CSASQSRYGYTF,TGCAGTGCTAGTCAGAGTCGCTATGGCTACACCTTC
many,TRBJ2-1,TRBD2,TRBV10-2,CASSEGLAGEDEQFF,TGCGCCAGCAGTGAAGGGCTAGCGGGGGAGGATGAGCAGTTCTTC
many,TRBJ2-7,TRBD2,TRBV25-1,CASSLGLAHNEQYF,TGTGCCAGCAGTTTGGGACTAGCGCACAACGAGCAGTACTTC
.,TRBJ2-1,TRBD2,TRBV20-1,CSAQLAGGIYNEQFF,TGCAGTGCGCAGCTAGCGGGGGGGATCTACAATGAGCAGTTCTTC
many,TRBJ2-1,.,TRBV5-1,CASSPFSGDYGDEQFF,TGCGCCAGCAGTCCCTTCTCGGGAGACTATGGGGATGAGCAGTTCTTC
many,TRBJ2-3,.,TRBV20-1,CSASPWATDTQYF,TGCAGTGCTAGTCCCTGGGCCACAGATACGCAGTATTTT
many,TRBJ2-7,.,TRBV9,CASSGGAGYEQYF,TGTGCCAGCAGCGGGGGGGCCGGGTACGAGCAGTACTTC
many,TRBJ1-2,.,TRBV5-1,CASSLAGQEVDYGYTF,TGCGCCAGCAGCTTGGCGGGGCAGGAGGTGGACTATGGCTACACCTTC
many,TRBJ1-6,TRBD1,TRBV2,CASRTNRGSYNSPLHF,TGTGCCAGCAGAACAAACAGGGGCTCCTATAATTCACCCCTCCACTTT
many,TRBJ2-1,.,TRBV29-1,CSAGGNEQFF,TGCAGCGCCGGGGGAAATGAGCAGTTCTTC
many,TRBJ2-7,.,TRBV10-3,CAISENKRASSSYEQYF,TGTGCCATCAGTGAGAACAAGCGGGCCTCAAGCTCCTACGAGCAGTACTTC
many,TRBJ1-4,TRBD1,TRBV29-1,CSVTTGTGAQKLFF,TGCAGCGTCACCACCGGGACAGGGGCCCAAAAACTGTTTTTT
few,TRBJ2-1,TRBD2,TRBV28,CASSLWPGTSGTNEQFF,TGTGCCAGCAGTTTATGGCCCGGGACTAGCGGGACCAATGAGCAGTTCTTC
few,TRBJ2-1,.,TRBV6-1,CASTGGATYNEQFF,TGTGCCAGCACCGGCGGGGCCACCTACAATGAGCAGTTCTTC
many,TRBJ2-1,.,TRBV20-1,CSVREGSSYNEQFF,TGCAGTGTGAGAGAGGGGAGCTCCTACAATGAGCAGTTCTTC